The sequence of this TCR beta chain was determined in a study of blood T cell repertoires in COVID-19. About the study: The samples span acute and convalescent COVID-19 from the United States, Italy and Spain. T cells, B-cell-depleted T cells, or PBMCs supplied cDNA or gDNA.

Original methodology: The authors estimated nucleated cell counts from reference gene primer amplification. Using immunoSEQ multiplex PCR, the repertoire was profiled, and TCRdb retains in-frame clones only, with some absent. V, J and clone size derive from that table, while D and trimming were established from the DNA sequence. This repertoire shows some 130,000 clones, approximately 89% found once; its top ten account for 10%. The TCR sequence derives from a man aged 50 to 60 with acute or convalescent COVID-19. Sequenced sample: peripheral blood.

CDR3 residues: CASSLDPGGNTIYF. Here the CDR3 DNA reads TGCGCCAGCAGCTTGGATCCAGGGGGAAACACCATATATTTT. The chain employs TRBV5-1 and TRBJ1-3, with D maybe TRBD1 (5 bases). Germline lookup yields CDR1 SGHRS and CDR2 YFSETQ. CDR3 length equals 14 residues. V lost 0 bases and J lost 4, with 8 bases in between. Together with reference TRBV5-1 and TRBJ1-3, the CDR3 gives the full variable domain: KAGVTQTPRYLIKTRGQQVTLSCSPISGHRSVSWYQQTPGQGLQFLFEYFSETQRNKGNFPGRFSGRQFSNSRSEMNVSTLELGDSALYLCASSLDPGGNTIYFGEGSWLTVV.